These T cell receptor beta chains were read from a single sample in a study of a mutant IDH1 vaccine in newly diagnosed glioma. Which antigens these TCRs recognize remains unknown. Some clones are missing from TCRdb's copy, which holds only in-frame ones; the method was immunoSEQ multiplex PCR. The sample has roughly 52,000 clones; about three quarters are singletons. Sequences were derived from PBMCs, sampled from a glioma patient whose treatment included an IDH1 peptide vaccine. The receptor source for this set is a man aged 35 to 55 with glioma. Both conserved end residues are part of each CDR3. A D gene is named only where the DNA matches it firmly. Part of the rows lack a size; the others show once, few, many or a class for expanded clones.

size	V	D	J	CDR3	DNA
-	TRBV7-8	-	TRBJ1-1	CASSFFDKNTEAFF	TGTGCCAGCAGCTTTTTCGACAAGAACACTGAAGCTTTCTTT
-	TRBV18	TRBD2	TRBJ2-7	CASSPIAGDIPEQYF	TGTGCCAGCTCACCGATAGCGGGAGACATACCCGAGCAGTACTTC
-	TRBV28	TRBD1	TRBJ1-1	CASRSAGTGGRTEAFF	TGTGCCAGCAGATCCGCCGGGACAGGGGGCAGGACTGAAGCTTTCTTT
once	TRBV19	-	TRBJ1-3	CASSVGTSGNTIYF	TGTGCCAGTAGTGTAGGCACCTCTGGAAACACCATATATTTT
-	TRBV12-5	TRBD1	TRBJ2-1	CASGLVLGTAEYNEQFF	TGTGCTAGTGGTTTGGTACTTGGGACAGCGGAGTACAATGAGCAGTTCTTC
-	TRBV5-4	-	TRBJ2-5	CASSPGQNQETQYF	TGTGCCAGCAGCCCAGGACAGAACCAAGAGACCCAGTACTTC
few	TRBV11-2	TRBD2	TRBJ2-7	CASSLGPSGASYEQYF	TGTGCCAGCAGCTTAGGGCCTAGCGGGGCCTCCTACGAGCAGTACTTC
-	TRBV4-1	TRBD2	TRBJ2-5	CASSPQSSGVQETQYF	TGCGCCAGCAGCCCCCAATCTAGCGGGGTCCAAGAGACCCAGTACTTC
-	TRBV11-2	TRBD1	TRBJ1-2	CASSVMRDRGLGYGYTF	TGTGCCAGCAGCGTTATGAGAGACAGGGGGCTTGGCTATGGCTACACCTTC
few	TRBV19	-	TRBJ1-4	CASSIGGRTQAWEKLFF	TGTGCCAGTAGTATAGGGGGCAGAACTCAAGCCTGGGAAAAACTGTTTTTT
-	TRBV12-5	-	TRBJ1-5	CASEVQGGSSNQPQHF	TGTGCTAGTGAGGTCCAAGGCGGCAGCAGCAATCAGCCCCAGCATTTT
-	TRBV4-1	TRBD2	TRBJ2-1	CASSPGLYSDQFF	TGCGCCAGCAGCCCGGGACTATACTCTGATCAGTTCTTC
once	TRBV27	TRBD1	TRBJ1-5	CASTASPGGHQPQHF	TGTGCCAGCACCGCAAGCCCAGGGGGACATCAGCCCCAGCATTTT
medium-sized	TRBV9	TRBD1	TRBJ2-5	CASSQRTGEANQETQYF	TGTGCCAGCAGCCAACGAACAGGGGAAGCGAACCAAGAGACCCAGTACTTC
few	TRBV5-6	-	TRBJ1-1	CASSSNTGNNRLNTEAFF	TGTGCCAGCAGCTCAAACACCGGGAACAACCGGTTGAACACTGAAGCTTTCTTT
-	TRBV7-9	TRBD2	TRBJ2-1	CASSVLAGRYNEQFF	TGTGCCAGCAGCGTCCTAGCGGGACGATACAATGAGCAGTTCTTC
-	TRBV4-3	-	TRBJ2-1	CASSQDFLAYNEQFF	TGCGCCAGCAGCCAAGATTTCCTAGCCTACAATGAGCAGTTCTTC
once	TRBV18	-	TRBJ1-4	CASSPLRSEKLFF	TGTGCCAGCTCACCGCTACGTAGTGAAAAACTGTTTTTT
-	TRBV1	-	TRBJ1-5	CTSSGQQSAPAF	TGCACCAGCAGCGGCCAGCAATCAGCCCCAGCATTT